This TCR beta chain was profiled in a study of CD8+ T cells in alopecia areata. CD4+ cells of about 5 patients were subjected to sorting into CD25+CD127- cells. V was pared by 0 bases and J by 4 bases, with 2 bases of the junction left unmatched. The germline gives CDR1 SGHRS, CDR2 YFSETQ. The length of the CDR3 is 14 residues. Following RNA extraction, reverse transcription yielded cDNA that acted as the sequencing template. TCRdb's copy holds only in-frame clones and misses some; the assay was immunoSEQ multiplex PCR. Among around 35,000 clones listed, around half were seen once. The sequencing input was CD4+ Tregs sorted from blood. This chain joins TRBV5-1 and TRBJ1-2, with 8 bases identical to TRBD1. The TCR comes from a human donor with alopecia areata. CDR3 bases: TGCGCCAGCAGCTTGGAGGGGACAGGCTATGGCTACACCTTC. Protein product: CASSLEGTGYGYTF.